This TCR beta chain was captured in a study of blood T cells in healthy people across ages. Notes on the study in general: In these data, TCR beta diversity tracked strongly with naive T cell percentage. Estimated diversity that came from one million T cells was considered an underestimate.

Primed by a sample-barcoded 5' primer and a J-beta primer mix, a second PCR proceeded for 7 to 11 cycles. TCRdb passed the 5' RACE reads through MiXCR, listing each CDR3 protein once. Among more than 700,000 distinct CDR3 sequences listed, 53% were seen once. As for this clonotype: Its antigen is not known.

Looked up from germline, CDR1 is SNHLY and CDR2 is FYNNEI. With V trimmed by 5 bases and J by 0 bases, 4 bases remained unmatched. The CDR3 consists of 16 residues. Isolated per sample were at least 7 million PBMCs. The V call is TRBV2, the J call TRBJ1-5; 10 positions agree with TRBD1. The sequenced sample consisted of blood. This sequence was found in a man older than 75 in good health. In DNA, the CDR3 is TGTGCCAGCAGTCCAGGGACAGGGGATAGCAATCAGCCCCAGCATTTT. Amino acids: CASSPGTGDSNQPQHF.